This TCR beta chain was obtained from a study of tumor-infiltrating lymphocytes in primary liver carcinoma. Study-level information: With diameters of about 4 to 11 cm, tumors were stage T1-T3 N0M0.

The authors took blood RNA from unsorted whole blood and also extracted germline DNA. This clonotype was seen at least ten times. V gave up 5 bases and J gave up 7 bases; unmatched junction bases: 8. The germline CDR1 and CDR2 sequences are SQVTM and ANQGSEA. The CDR3 spans 13 residues. Total RNA amounting to 500 ng was the source from which TCR beta cDNA was made with a constant-region primer. Libraries covering TCR beta were generated through three nested multiplex PCR rounds (using a slightly modified ARM-PCR). Researchers ran the first two PCR rounds for roughly 10 cycles each with TRBV1-TRBV30 forward primers and a C-beta reverse primer. A single record per CDR3 protein comes from TCRdb applying MiXCR to the multiplex PCR reads. The sample carries 300,000 to 400,000 distinct CDR3 sequences, less than 70% recorded once.

The receptor was isolated from a man in his forties or fifties with primary liver carcinoma and hepatitis B virus infection. Sequenced: peripheral blood. V is TRBV29-1 and J is TRBJ2-1; 7 nucleotides line up with TRBD2. The CDR3 is CSVRNSGWNEQFF. Here the CDR3 DNA reads TGCAGCGTTAGAAATAGCGGGTGGAATGAGCAGTTCTTC.